These 8 T cell receptor beta chains originate from one sample sequenced in a study of blood T cells in healthy people across ages. Combining a sample-barcoded 5' primer with a J-beta primer mix, a second PCR ran for roughly 6 to 11 cycles. TCRdb recomputed calls from the 5' RACE reads with MiXCR, one row per CDR3 protein. The repertoire holds about 780,000 distinct CDR3 sequences, with around 24% as singletons. These data also featured in a second study, about T cells of mothers and their children.

The sequencing input was blood. Every receptor here comes from a boy aged 5 to 17 in good health.

This clonotype was seen a few times. The chain is built from TRBV29-1 and TRBJ1-1; the D is unclear. Germline V CDR1 and CDR2: SQVTM, ANQGSEA. This CDR3 comprises 12 residues. The germline V and J ends were trimmed by 8 bases and 1 base, with 11 bases remaining between them. Written as DNA, the CDR3 is TGCAGCACGTCCAAGGGGAACACTGAAGCTTTCTTT. Its protein is CSTSKGNTEAFF.

The rearrangement uses TRBV20-1 and TRBJ1-2, with a possible D match to TRBD1 (5 bases). The germline V gene encodes CDR1 DFQATT and CDR2 SNEGSKA (reference sequence). Deletions cut 6 bases from V and 4 bases from J, with 15 bases between. The CDR3 runs 13 residues. The CDR3 DNA reads TGCAGTGCAGCCCGACTGGACACCTATGGCTACACCTTC. It yields the protein CSAARLDTYGYTF.

This clonotype was detected a few times. The rearrangement joins TRBV9 to TRBJ1-2; 7 nucleotides line up with TRBD1. The CDR3 runs 14 residues. In germline, CDR1 is SGDLS, CDR2 YYNGEE. With 3 bases clipped from V and 2 bases from J, the junction kept 4 bases outside the gene matches. CDR3 coding DNA: TGTGCCAGCAGCGCGACAGGGAGAAACTATGGCTACACCTTC. Amino acid sequence: CASSATGRNYGYTF.

This clonotype came up once. The chain has TRBV4-1 and TRBJ2-1; 8 nucleotides align to TRBD2. Per germline, CDR1 MGHRA and CDR2 YSYEKL. The trim removed 0 bases at V and 8 bases at J, leaving 12 bases unmatched. This CDR3 has 17 amino acids. The chain's CDR3 is CASSQEPILAEGHEQFF. CDR3 DNA: TGCGCCAGCAGCCAAGAACCCATACTAGCGGAAGGGCATGAGCAGTTCTTC.

Only a few counts were recorded for this clonotype. The chain employs TRBV24-1 and TRBJ2-1, with D possibly called TRBD1 or TRBD2 (5 bases each). This CDR3 region has 16 residues. V lost 12 bases and J lost 7, with 27 bases in between. CDR1 is KGHDR and CDR2 is SFDVKD in the germline V gene. As DNA, the CDR3 is TGTGCCCCCTGTGAAATGGGGGTGAAGGGTAGGAATGAGCAGTTCTTC. It encodes CAPCEMGVKGRNEQFF.

The V call is TRBV4-1, the J call TRBJ1-6, with D possibly being TRBD1 (6 bases). The CDR3 consists of 16 residues. Deletions cut 0 bases from V and 8 bases from J, with 14 bases between. Germline CDR1 MGHRA, CDR2 YSYEKL. In DNA form, the CDR3 reads TGCGCCAGCAGCCAAGATCCGGGACATAGTTATTCACCCCTCCACTTT. This encodes CASSQDPGHSYSPLHF.

The chain combines TRBV30 with TRBJ2-3; the D is unclear. CDR3 length: 13 amino acids. The V end lost 0 bases, the J end lost 0 bases, and 4 bases lay between the germline ends. The germline CDR1 and CDR2 sequences are GTSNPN and SVGIG (reference sequence). The DNA for the CDR3 is TGTGCCTGGAGTGTACGTAGCACAGATACGCAGTATTTT. Translating gives CAWSVRSTDTQYF.

Only a few counts were recorded for this clonotype. The chain couples TRBV28 to TRBJ2-1, with a tentative D call TRBD1 (6 bases). The CDR3 is made up of 15 amino acids. The V and J ends lost 6 bases and 0 bases respectively, with 12 bases between them. Germline V gene lookup returns CDR1 MDHEN and CDR2 SYDVKM. The CDR3 is CASSPAGASYNEQFF. The CDR3 DNA is TGTGCCAGCAGCCCCGCAGGGGCCTCCTACAATGAGCAGTTCTTC. Using reference TRBV28 and TRBJ2-1 for the parts outside the CDR3, the full variable domain is DVKVTQSSRYLVKRTGEKVFLECVQDMDHENMFWYRQDPGLGLRLIYFSYDVKMKEKGDIPEGYSVSREKKERFSLILESASTNQTSMYLCASSPAGASYNEQFFGPGTRLTVL.